This TCR beta chain was observed in a study of OX40 agonist ivuxolimab in advanced cancers. Overall study: The patients' treatment was ivuxolimab, an agonistic anti-OX40 (CD134) antibody. Study-wide points: Within 6 weeks, CD4+ and CD8+ blood T cells expanded clonally at 0.1 to 3.0 mg/kg.

For this clone: The antigen is not known.

Trimming took 1 base from V and 1 from J, leaving 5 bases between them. CDR1 and CDR2 (germline): SGHNT, YYREEE (reference sequence). The CDR3 sequence is 14 residues long. Using immunoSEQ multiplex PCR, the repertoire was profiled, and TCRdb retains in-frame clones only, with some absent. The data contain around 110,000 clones, roughly 95% of them singletons. It was autoimmune disease history or systemic immunosuppression that excluded patients. The origin of this receptor is an adult with an advanced solid tumor such as melanoma, head and neck, liver or kidney cancer. V and J are TRBV5-4 and TRBJ2-2; D gene unclear. The source material was CD4+ or CD8+ T cells sorted from blood, sampled in a trial of the OX40 agonist ivuxolimab. CDR3 protein: CASSLIQNTGELFF. CDR3 DNA sequence: TGTGCCAGCAGCTTGATTCAGAACACCGGGGAGCTGTTTTTT. Combining the CDR3 with reference TRBV5-4 and TRBJ2-2 gives the whole variable domain ETGVTQSPTHLIKTRGQQVTLRCSSQSGHNTVSWYQQALGQGPQFIFQYYREEENGRGNFPPRFSGLQFPNYSSELNVNALELDDSALYLCASSLIQNTGELFFGEGSRLTVL.